This TCR gamma chain emerged from a study of gammadelta T cells in human blood. TCRdb re-processed the RT-PCR reads via CATT. This repertoire shows roughly 460 gamma-chain clones, around 5% found once; its top ten account for roughly a fifth. This clone was seen a few times. Translating this DNA gives a protein that differs at residue 4 from the TCRdb one, which belongs to a much larger clone; a read error is likely, and the protein shown is this translation. The CDR3 contains 12 residues. V trimming: 12 bases; J trimming: 5 bases; junction bases outside the gene matches: 11. V usage is TRGV10 and J usage is TRGJ1 or TRGJ2. TRGV10 is known as an ORF, though its function is uncertain. The TCR comes from a human donor. The sample comprised non-Vgamma9Vdelta2 gamma-delta T cells from infant blood. Here the CDR3 reads CAASSSDYKKLF. CDR3 DNA: TGTGCTGCTTCATCAAGTGATTATAAGAAACTCTTT.